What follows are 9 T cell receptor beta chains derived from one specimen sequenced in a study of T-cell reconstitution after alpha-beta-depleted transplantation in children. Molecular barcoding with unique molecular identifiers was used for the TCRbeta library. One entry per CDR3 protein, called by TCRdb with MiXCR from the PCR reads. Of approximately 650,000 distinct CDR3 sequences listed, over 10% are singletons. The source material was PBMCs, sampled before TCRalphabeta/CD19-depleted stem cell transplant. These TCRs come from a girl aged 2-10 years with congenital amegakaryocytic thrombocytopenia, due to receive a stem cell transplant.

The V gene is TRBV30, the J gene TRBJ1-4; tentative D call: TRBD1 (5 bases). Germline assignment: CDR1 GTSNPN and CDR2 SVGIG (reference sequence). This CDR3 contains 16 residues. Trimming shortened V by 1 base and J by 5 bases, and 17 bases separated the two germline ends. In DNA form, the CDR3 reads TGTGCCTGGAGTGAGGTCCGCGACAGCAAAAATGAAAAACTGTTTTTT. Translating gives CAWSEVRDSKNEKLFF.

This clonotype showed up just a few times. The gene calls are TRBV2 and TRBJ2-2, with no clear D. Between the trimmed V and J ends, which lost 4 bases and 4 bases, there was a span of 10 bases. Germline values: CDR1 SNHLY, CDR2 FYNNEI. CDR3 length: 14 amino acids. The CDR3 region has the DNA TGTGCCAGCAGTGCCAGGCAGGTCACCGGGGAGCTGTTTTTT. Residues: CASSARQVTGELFF.

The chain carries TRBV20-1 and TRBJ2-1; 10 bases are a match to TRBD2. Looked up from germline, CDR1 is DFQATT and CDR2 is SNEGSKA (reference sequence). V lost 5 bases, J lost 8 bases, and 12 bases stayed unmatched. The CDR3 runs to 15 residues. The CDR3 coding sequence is TGCAGTGCTGGGCTAGCGGGAGCTGCGGAGGATGAGCAGTTCTTC. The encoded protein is CSAGLAGAAEDEQFF.

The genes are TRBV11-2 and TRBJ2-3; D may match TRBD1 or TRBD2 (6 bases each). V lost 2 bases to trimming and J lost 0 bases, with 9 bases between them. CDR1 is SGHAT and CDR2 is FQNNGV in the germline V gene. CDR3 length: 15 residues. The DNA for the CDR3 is TGTGCCAGCAGCTTAAGGGGGGACAGCACAGATACGCAGTATTTT. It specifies CASSLRGDSTDTQYF.

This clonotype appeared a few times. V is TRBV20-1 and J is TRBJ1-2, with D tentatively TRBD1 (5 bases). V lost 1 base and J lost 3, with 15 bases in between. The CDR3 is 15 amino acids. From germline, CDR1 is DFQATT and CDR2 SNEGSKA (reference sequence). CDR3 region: CSARGPDQGDYGYTF. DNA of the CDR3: TGCAGTGCTAGAGGGCCCGATCAGGGAGACTATGGCTACACCTTC.

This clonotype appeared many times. CDR3 bases: TGTGCCAGCAGTGAGGAGTGGAGCTCCTACGAGCAGTACTTC. Protein: CASSEEWSSYEQYF. The chain employs TRBV12-3 or TRBV12-4 and TRBJ2-7; D is undetermined. The CDR3 consists of 14 residues. V lost 5 bases, J lost 0 bases, and 11 bases lay in between.

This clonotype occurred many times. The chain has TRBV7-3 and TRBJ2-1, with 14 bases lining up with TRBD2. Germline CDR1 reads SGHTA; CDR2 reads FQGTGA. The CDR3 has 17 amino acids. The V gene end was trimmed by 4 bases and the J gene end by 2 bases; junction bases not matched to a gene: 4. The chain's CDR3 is CASSSGTSGRAYNEQFF. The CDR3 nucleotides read TGTGCCAGCAGCTCGGGGACTAGCGGGAGAGCCTACAATGAGCAGTTCTTC.

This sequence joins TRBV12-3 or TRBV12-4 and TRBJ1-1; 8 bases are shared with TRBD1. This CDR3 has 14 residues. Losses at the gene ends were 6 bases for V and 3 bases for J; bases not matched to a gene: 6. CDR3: CASRLTGGYTEAFF. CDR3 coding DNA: TGTGCCAGCAGGCTTACAGGGGGGTACACTGAAGCTTTCTTT.

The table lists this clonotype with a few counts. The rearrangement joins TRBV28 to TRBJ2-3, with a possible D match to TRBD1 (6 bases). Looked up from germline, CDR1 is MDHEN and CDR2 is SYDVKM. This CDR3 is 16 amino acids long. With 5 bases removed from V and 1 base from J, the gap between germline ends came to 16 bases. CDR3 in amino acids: CASSPWGTTGTDTQYF. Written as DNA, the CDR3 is TGTGCCAGCAGTCCTTGGGGGACAACTGGCACAGATACGCAGTATTTT.